This T cell receptor beta chain derives from a study of T-cell reconstitution after alpha-beta-depleted transplantation in children. Findings and limits, study-wide: Several patients had high TCRbeta diversity at day 60; it came from surviving recipient T cells and thymic progenitors.

Preparation of the TCRbeta library was carried out with unique molecular identifiers. TCRdb re-derived calls from the PCR reads in MiXCR, one entry per CDR3 protein. The sample yields hundreds of thousands of distinct CDR3 sequences, less than 15% seen once. The CDR3 is made up of 13 amino acids. The germline gives CDR1 SGHRS, CDR2 YFSETQ. This clonotype was observed a single time. Its specificity is not known. This clone may be a read error of a much larger clone one base away. The chain links TRBV5-1 to TRBJ2-1; perhaps TRBD2 as D (6 bases). Material: PBMCs, obtained before TCRalphabeta/CD19-depleted stem cell transplant. The sequence derives from a girl aged 2-10 years with congenital amegakaryocytic thrombocytopenia, due to receive a stem cell transplant. The CDR3 reads CASSSLGGGEQLF. CDR3 in DNA: TGCGCCAGCAGCTCCCTTGGGGGAGGCGAGCAGCTCTTC.